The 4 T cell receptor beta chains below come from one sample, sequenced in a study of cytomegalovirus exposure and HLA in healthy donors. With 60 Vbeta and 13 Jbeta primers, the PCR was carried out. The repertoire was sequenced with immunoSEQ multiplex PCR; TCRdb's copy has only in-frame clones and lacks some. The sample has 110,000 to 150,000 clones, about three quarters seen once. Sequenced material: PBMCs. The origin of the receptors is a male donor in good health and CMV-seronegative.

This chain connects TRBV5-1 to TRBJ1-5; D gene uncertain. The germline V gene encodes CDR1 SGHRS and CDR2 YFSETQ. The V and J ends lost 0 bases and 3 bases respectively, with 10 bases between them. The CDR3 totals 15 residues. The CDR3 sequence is CASSLAGLVNQPQHF. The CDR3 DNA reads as TGCGCCAGCAGCTTGGCGGGTTTGGTCAATCAGCCCCAGCATTTT.

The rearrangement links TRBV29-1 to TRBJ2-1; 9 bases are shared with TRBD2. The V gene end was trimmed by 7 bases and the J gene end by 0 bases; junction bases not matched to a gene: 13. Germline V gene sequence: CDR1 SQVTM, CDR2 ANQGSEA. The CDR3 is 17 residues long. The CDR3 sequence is CSGKGTSSLSSYNEQFF. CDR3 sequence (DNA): TGCAGCGGAAAGGGGACTAGCTCCCTCTCCTCCTACAATGAGCAGTTCTTC.

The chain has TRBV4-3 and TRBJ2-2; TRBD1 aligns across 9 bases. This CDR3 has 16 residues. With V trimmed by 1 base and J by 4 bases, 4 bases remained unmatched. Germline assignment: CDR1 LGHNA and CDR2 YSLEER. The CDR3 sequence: CASSQGQGGGTGELFF. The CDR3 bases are TGCGCCAGCAGCCAAGGACAGGGGGGAGGCACCGGGGAGCTGTTTTTT.

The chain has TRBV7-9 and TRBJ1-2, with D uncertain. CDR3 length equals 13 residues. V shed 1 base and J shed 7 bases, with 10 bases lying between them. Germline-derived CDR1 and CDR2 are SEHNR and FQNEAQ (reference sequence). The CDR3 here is CASSLDSFGGYTF. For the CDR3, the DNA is TGTGCCAGCAGCTTAGACAGCTTTGGTGGCTACACCTTC.